This is a list of T cell receptor beta chains from one sample in a study of blood T cell repertoires in COVID-19. Generated by immunoSEQ multiplex PCR, the TCRdb table keeps only in-frame clones and is missing some. The sample shows about 200,000 clones, around 87% of them seen only once. Material: peripheral blood. Receptor source: a man aged 45-65 years with acute or convalescent COVID-19. CDR3s include the opening cysteine and the closing phenylalanine or tryptophan. A D gene is named only where the DNA matches it firmly. A clone size is listed for some rows: how often the clone was seen (once, few, many), or a class if it is expanded.

>.|.|TRBJ2-7|TRBV5-8
TGTGCCAGCAGCGCTGGGACACCGAAGGCATCCTACGAGCAGTACTTC
CASSAGTPKASYEQYF
>.|.|TRBJ1-2|TRBV3-1/TRBV3-2
TGTGCCAGCAGCCCTTCCAGAGGGACATATGGCTACACCTTC
CASSPSRGTYGYTF
>.|once|TRBJ1-4|TRBV7-6
TGTGCCAGCAGCACCGATCAGGGGGAAAAACTGTTTTTT
CASSTDQGEKLFF
>TRBD2|.|TRBJ2-3|TRBV18
TGTGCCAGCTCACCACCAACCGGGGGGGCCTTAGATACGCAGTATTTT
CASSPPTGGALDTQYF
>.|.|TRBJ2-6|TRBV10-3
TGTGCCATCACGGCTGGGGCCAACGTCCTGACTTTC
CAITAGANVLTF
>.|once|TRBJ1-5|TRBV15
TGTGCCACCAGCAGAGCCCGGGAACAGCCCCAGCATTTT
CATSRAREQPQHF
>.|once|TRBJ2-7|TRBV18
TGTGCCAGCTCACGGGGACTTACCTCCTACGAGCAGTACTTC
CASSRGLTSYEQYF
>TRBD1|.|TRBJ1-6|TRBV5-1
TGCGCCAGCAGCTTTGCGCGGGACAGTTCTAATTCACCCCTCCACTTT
CASSFARDSSNSPLHF
>TRBD1|.|TRBJ1-1|TRBV24-1
TGTGCCACCAGTGGGGACAGCTACACTGAAGCTTTCTTT
CATSGDSYTEAFF
>TRBD1|.|TRBJ1-5|TRBV28
TGTGCCAGTAGGGGGCATAGCAATCAGCCCCAGCATTTT
CASRGHSNQPQHF